What follows are 20 T cell receptor beta chains derived from one specimen sequenced in a study of T cells after yellow fever vaccination. TCRdb reprocessed the 5' RACE reads with MiXCR, giving one entry per CDR3 protein. The data contain 300,000 or so distinct CDR3 sequences, roughly 8.3% of them singletons. Specimen: PBMCs, collected around 45 days after the first yellow fever vaccination. The origin of the receptors is a man younger than 35 who received the YFV17D yellow fever vaccine.

This clonotype was picked up a small number of times. V is TRBV10-3 and J is TRBJ1-5; 7 bases agree with TRBD1. The CDR3 runs 15 residues. With 11 bases clipped from V and 2 bases from J, the junction kept 12 bases outside the gene matches. Germline V lookup: CDR1 ENHRY, CDR2 SYGVKD. The CDR3 DNA sequence: TGTGCCCGAGCCGGGGGCAGGGGGGGCAATCAGCCCCAGCATTTT. Translated: CARAGGRGGNQPQHF.

In this sample, this clonotype turned up many times. The chain recombines TRBV3-1 with TRBJ2-5; D call uncertain. The length of the CDR3 is 13 residues. The germline V and J ends were trimmed by 3 bases and 1 base, with 6 bases remaining between them. Germline values: CDR1 LGHDT, CDR2 YNNKEL (reference sequence). The CDR3 DNA follows: TGTGCCAGCAGCCACGAGACCCAAGAGACCCAGTACTTC. Translated, it gives CASSHETQETQYF.

This clonotype was observed a few times. The chain has TRBV20-1 and TRBJ1-6; 8 bases line up with TRBD1. Germline CDR1 is DFQATT and CDR2 is SNEGSKA (reference sequence). The CDR3 consists of 13 residues. The junction had 3 bases not matched to a gene; V was cut back by 6 bases and J by 5 bases. CDR3 nucleotides: TGCAGTGCCTTGGGACAGGATAATTCACCCCTCCACTTT. Translation gives CSALGQDNSPLHF.

This clonotype was counted many times. This chain connects TRBV6-6 to TRBJ2-1, with D hard to call. Germline values: CDR1 MNHNY, CDR2 SVGAGI (reference sequence). The length of the CDR3 is 13 residues. V was cut by 8 bases and J by 6 bases, with 14 bases left in between. For the CDR3, the DNA is TGTGCCAGCGGTAACAGCGCAATCAATGAGCAGTTCTTC. Amino acid sequence: CASGNSAINEQFF.

A few counts support this clonotype. This chain connects TRBV9 to TRBJ1-2; 8 positions agree with TRBD1. CDR1 and CDR2 (germline): SGDLS, YYNGEE. This CDR3 spans 15 amino acids. V gave up 3 bases and J gave up 9 bases; unmatched junction bases: 13. The CDR3 DNA reads as TGTGCCAGCAGCGGGGGGACAGGAGCGGGCGAAAGCTACACCTTC. It translates to CASSGGTGAGESYTF.

In its sample, this clonotype was seen a few times. The chain joins TRBV20-1 to TRBJ2-1; D gene unclear. This CDR3 comprises 13 residues. Germline V gene lookup returns CDR1 DFQATT and CDR2 SNEGSKA (reference sequence). Trimming took 7 bases from V and 0 from J, leaving 10 bases between them. The CDR3 DNA reads TGCAGTGTCCTCATTCGCTCCTACAATGAGCAGTTCTTC. Its translation: CSVLIRSYNEQFF.

This clonotype appeared many times. V usage is TRBV29-1 and J usage is TRBJ1-1; the D is unclear. Germline CDR1 reads SQVTM; CDR2 reads ANQGSEA. Trimming shortened V by 0 bases and J by 5 bases, and 16 bases separated the two germline ends. The CDR3 runs to 15 residues. The CDR3 sequence is CSVEDRTYRETEAFF. CDR3 sequence (DNA): TGCAGCGTTGAAGATCGGACCTATCGGGAGACTGAAGCTTTCTTT.

The sample holds many counts of this clonotype. This sequence joins TRBV6-2 or TRBV6-3 and TRBJ2-1, with 7 bases identical to TRBD2. V shed 6 bases and J 0 bases; nucleotides not matched to a gene: 5. In germline, CDR1 is MNHEY, CDR2 SVGEGT. This CDR3 is built from 15 residues. The CDR3 sequence: CASRRGGSSYNEQFF. The CDR3 DNA reads TGTGCCAGCAGACGCGGGGGAAGCTCCTACAATGAGCAGTTCTTC.

The chain has TRBV7-2 and TRBJ1-2; tentatively, D is TRBD1 (5 bases). Germline CDR1 reads SGHTA; CDR2 reads FQGNSA. V was trimmed by 3 bases and J by 4 bases, leaving 12 bases between them. The CDR3 spans 14 residues. CDR3 bases: TGTGCCAGCAGCTTCTCTTCAGGGACCTATGGCTACACCTTC. Translation: CASSFSSGTYGYTF.

This rearrangement joins TRBV28 to TRBJ2-3, with TRBD2 identical over 8 bases. The CDR3 is made up of 15 amino acids. Germline lookup yields CDR1 MDHEN and CDR2 SYDVKM. V lost 8 bases to trimming and J lost 2 bases; unmatched junction nucleotides: 9. The CDR3: CASPKIAGITDTQYF. CDR3 nucleotides: TGTGCCAGCCCTAAGATAGCGGGAATCACAGATACGCAGTATTTT.

This clonotype was seen only a few times. The chain joins TRBV5-1 to TRBJ2-7; 11 bases align to TRBD2. The ends lost 0 bases at V and 3 bases at J; junction bases unmatched: 5. The CDR3 spans 16 residues. Germline V gene sequence: CDR1 SGHRS, CDR2 YFSETQ. CDR3 nucleotide sequence: TGCGCCAGCAGCTTGGGTCCTAGCGGGGGGAACTACGAGCAGTACGTC. Translating gives CASSLGPSGGNYEQYV.

This sequence joins TRBV14 and TRBJ2-1; D not resolved. CDR1 is SGHDN, CDR2 FVKESK, per germline. This CDR3 is 13 amino acids long. Trimming cost V 0 bases and J 10 bases, with 10 bases left between them. Here the CDR3 reads CASSQEMWWEQFF. Written as DNA, the CDR3 is TGTGCCAGCAGCCAAGAGATGTGGTGGGAGCAGTTCTTC. Looking up the rest from reference TRBV14 and TRBJ2-1 gives the full variable domain: EAGVTQFPSHSVIEKGQTVTLRCDPISGHDNLYWYRRVMGKEIKFLLHFVKESKQDESGMPNNRFLAERTGGTYSTLKVQPAELEDSGVYFCASSQEMWWEQFFGPGTRLTVL.

This chain links TRBV11-2 with TRBJ2-1, with TRBD2 as a possible D gene (5 bases). The V end lost 4 bases, the J end lost 7 bases, and 14 bases lay between the germline ends. This CDR3 comprises 14 residues. Germline-derived CDR1 and CDR2 are SGHAT and FQNNGV. The CDR3 DNA sequence: TGTGCCAGCAGCTCCCCGGGAATGACAAATGAGCAGTTCTTC. Translated: CASSSPGMTNEQFF.

This clonotype has only a few counts. The chain couples TRBV7-8 to TRBJ1-5, with TRBD1 as a possible D gene (5 bases). V was shortened by 5 bases and J by 5 bases, with 13 bases between the two germline ends. Looked up from germline, CDR1 is SGHVS and CDR2 is FQNEAQ. CDR3 size: 14 residues. This CDR3 is CASSRGWGHQPQHF. The CDR3 coding sequence is TGTGCCAGCAGCCGAGGATGGGGCCATCAGCCCCAGCATTTT. The full variable domain, completed using reference TRBV7-8 and TRBJ1-5, is GAGVSQSPRYKVAKRGQDVALRCDPISGHVSLFWYQQALGQGPEFLTYFQNEAQLDKSGLPSDRFFAERPEGSVSTLKIQRTQQEDSAVYLCASSRGWGHQPQHFGDGTRLSIL.

The chain links TRBV28 to TRBJ1-1; the D gene is possibly TRBD1 (5 bases). Germline V gene lookup returns CDR1 MDHEN and CDR2 SYDVKM. The V and J ends lost 1 base and 12 bases respectively, with 9 bases between them. The CDR3 is 11 residues long. The CDR3 loop is CASSLSTVPFF. The CDR3 DNA sequence: TGTGCCAGCAGTTTATCGACAGTCCCTTTCTTT.

This clonotype came up many times. The chain has TRBV25-1 and TRBJ1-3; 9 nucleotides match TRBD1. Trimming took 4 bases from V and 2 from J; bases not matched to a gene: 3. The CDR3 totals 15 residues. The germline gives CDR1 MGHDK, CDR2 SYGVNS. As DNA, the CDR3 is TGTGCCAGCAGTGGCCGGGACAGGGCTGGAAACACCATATATTTT. Its translation: CASSGRDRAGNTIYF.

The CDR3 DNA sequence: TGTGCCAGCAGCTTAGGCGGCCGTAGTAACTATGGCTACACCTTC. Its translation: CASSLGGRSNYGYTF. This chain links TRBV7-2 with TRBJ1-2; no firm D call. Trimming removed 1 base at V and 1 base at J, with 10 bases between. The CDR3 contains 15 residues. Germline V gene lookup returns CDR1 SGHTA and CDR2 FQGNSA.

V and J are TRBV21-1 and TRBJ2-7. TRBV21-1 is an annotated pseudogene. CDR3 length: 14 residues. CDR3 sequence: CASSKALFICEQYV. The CDR3 coding sequence is TGTGCCAGCAGCAAAGCGCTTTTCATATGCGAGCAGTACGTC.

DNA of the CDR3: TGTGCCAGCAGCTTTGCTAGCGGGAGAGGGGTGGATACGCAGTATTTT. This gives the protein CASSFASGRGVDTQYF. The V and J genes are TRBV7-3 and TRBJ2-3, with 10 positions matching TRBD2. Germline CDR1 is SGHTA and CDR2 is FQGTGA. V was clipped by 3 bases and J by 6 bases; unmatched bases: 9. The length of the CDR3 is 16 residues.

The chain couples TRBV5-1 to TRBJ2-7, with a possible D match to TRBD1 (6 bases). With 5 bases removed from V and 1 base from J, the gap between germline ends came to 13 bases. Germline loops: CDR1 SGHRS, CDR2 YFSETQ. CDR3 length equals 14 residues. CDR3 amino acids: CASRFSTGSYEQYF. CDR3 coding DNA: TGCGCCAGCAGGTTTTCGACAGGTTCCTACGAGCAGTACTTC.